What follows are 14 T cell receptor beta chains derived from one specimen sequenced in a study of cytomegalovirus exposure and HLA in healthy donors. TCRdb keeps only in-frame clones here, not all; method: immunoSEQ multiplex PCR. The profile covers 120,000 or so clones, with roughly nine tenths appearing a single time and around 4.5% taken by the ten largest. What was sequenced was PBMCs. These TCRs come from a man younger than 30 in good health and CMV-seropositive.

CDR3 bases: TGCGCCAGCAGTGAGAATTTGGAGTGGCAATATGGCTACACCTTC. This sequence encodes CASSENLEWQYGYTF. The chain joins TRBV10-1 to TRBJ1-2, with D unresolved. The CDR3 is made up of 15 amino acids. V was pared by 2 bases and J by 5 bases, with 15 bases between. Germline V gene sequence: CDR1 WNHNN, CDR2 SYGVQD (reference sequence).

The chain employs TRBV5-6 and TRBJ1-6; tentatively, D is TRBD1 (5 bases). The CDR3 contains 15 residues. V was shortened by 1 base and J by 9 bases, with 14 bases between the two germline ends. The germline gives CDR1 SGHDT, CDR2 YYEEEE. The CDR3 region is CASSLPGWYGSPLHF. CDR3 in DNA: TGTGCCAGCAGCTTGCCAGGGTGGTATGGTTCACCCCTCCACTTT.

This clone is a singleton in its sample. V gene TRBV2 combines with J gene TRBJ2-5; 7 nucleotides line up with TRBD2. The CDR3 is 15 residues long. Unmatched junction bases numbered 11, after V lost 5 bases and J lost 5 bases. Germline CDR1 SNHLY, CDR2 FYNNEI. The CDR3 region is CASSPVTSLRETQYF. CDR3 coding DNA: TGTGCCAGCAGTCCAGTGACTAGCTTACGGGAGACCCAGTACTTC.

The rearrangement joins TRBV5-8 to TRBJ1-5; TRBD1 matches at 8 bases. CDR3 length: 18 amino acids. Per the germline V gene, CDR1 is SGHTS and CDR2 is YDEGEE. V lost 4 bases, J lost 3 bases, and 15 bases stayed unmatched. The CDR3 DNA reads TGTGCCAGCAGCCCGGCGGTCCGGACAGGGTACCCCAATCAGCCCCAGCATTTT. Translating it yields CASSPAVRTGYPNQPQHF.

The chain has TRBV6-1 and TRBJ1-6, with D hard to call. Germline loops: CDR1 MNHNS, CDR2 SASEGT. CDR3 length equals 15 residues. Trimming cost V 1 base and J 8 bases, with 12 bases left between them. CDR3 nucleotide sequence: TGTGCCAGCAGTGAAGTCGGCCAGGCGCATTCACCCCTCCACTTT. It is translated as CASSEVGQAHSPLHF.

The sample holds a few counts of this clone. The DNA for the CDR3 is TGCGCCAACCAAGCCGGGACAGAGACTAACTATGGCTACACCTTC. Translating it yields CANQAGTETNYGYTF. The V and J genes are TRBV23-1 and TRBJ1-2; 7 bases are shared with TRBD1. Being an ORF, TRBV23-1 has a function that is uncertain. Trimming cost V 10 bases and J 0 bases; bases outside gene matches: 11. The CDR3 runs to 15 residues.

The chain combines TRBV7-8 with TRBJ2-3; TRBD1 is a possible D gene (6 bases). Germline V lookup: CDR1 SGHVS, CDR2 FQNEAQ. The CDR3 runs 15 residues. Trimming removed 2 bases from V and 6 bases from J, with 15 bases in between. The CDR3 loop reads CASSLMKVGADTQYF. The DNA of the CDR3 is TGTGCCAGCAGCTTAATGAAAGTGGGGGCCGATACGCAGTATTTT.

The rearrangement joins TRBV27 to TRBJ1-2; 9 positions agree with TRBD1. This CDR3 comprises 17 residues. V shed 2 bases and J 0 bases; nucleotides not matched to a gene: 7. CDR1 and CDR2 from the germline V gene are MNHEY and SMNVEV (reference sequence). The CDR3 bases are TGTGCCAGCAGTTTAGGAGCCGGGACAGGGACTAACTATGGCTACACCTTC. This codes for CASSLGAGTGTNYGYTF.

The chain is built from TRBV7-2 and TRBJ2-3, with 9 bases fitting TRBD1. J gave up 1 base and V 5 bases, and 13 bases lay outside the gene matches. In germline, CDR1 is SGHTA, CDR2 FQGNSA. This CDR3 has 18 amino acids. In nucleotides, the CDR3 is TGTGCCAGCAGCGGCCGTGGGGGACAGGGAAGGGGCACAGATACGCAGTATTTT. The encoded protein is CASSGRGGQGRGTDTQYF. The whole variable domain, remainder taken from reference TRBV7-2 and TRBJ2-3, is GAGVSQSPSNKVTEKGKDVELRCDPISGHTALYWYRQSLGQGLEFLIYFQGNSAPDKSGLPSDRFSAERTGGSVSTLTIQRTQQEDSAVYLCASSGRGGQGRGTDTQYFGPGTRLTVL.

This clone was seen just once. The chain combines TRBV15 with TRBJ2-4, with 10 bases fitting TRBD2. The junction had 9 bases not matched to a gene; V was cut back by 1 base and J by 0 bases. The CDR3 extends over 19 amino acids. Germline lookup yields CDR1 LNHNV and CDR2 YYDKDF (reference sequence). Here the CDR3 DNA reads TGTGCCACCAGCAGAGCTTCGGCTAGCGGGGGATTAGCCAAAAACATTCAGTACTTC. Amino acid sequence: CATSRASASGGLAKNIQYF.

In this sample, this clone turned up once. The chain uses TRBV18 and TRBJ1-4, with 7 nucleotides matching TRBD1. Germline-derived CDR1 and CDR2 are KGHSH and LQKENI. J gave up 5 bases and V 0 bases, and 3 bases lay outside the gene matches. CDR3 length: 15 amino acids. The CDR3 reads CASSPPQGGNEKLFF. The DNA of the CDR3 is TGTGCCAGCTCACCACCTCAGGGGGGAAATGAAAAACTGTTTTTT. Complete variable domain (other parts from reference TRBV18 and TRBJ1-4): NAGVMQNPRHLVRRRGQEARLRCSPMKGHSHVYWYRQLPEEGLKFMVYLQKENIIDESGMPKERFSAEFPKEGPSILRIQQVVRGDSAAYFCASSPPQGGNEKLFFGSGTQLSVL.

The chain joins TRBV15 to TRBJ2-3, with 14 bases identical to TRBD2. Trimming took 1 base from V and 1 from J; bases not matched to a gene: 1. Germline V gene sequence: CDR1 LNHNV, CDR2 YYDKDF (reference sequence). There are 17 residues in the CDR3. As DNA, the CDR3 is TGTGCCACCAGCAGAGGACTAGCGGGGGGGGGCACAGATACGCAGTATTTT. Protein sequence: CATSRGLAGGGTDTQYF.

This chain joins TRBV6-9 and TRBJ1-1; 7 bases fit TRBD1. CDR1 is MNHGY, CDR2 SVAAGI, per germline. V shed 0 bases, J shed 6 bases, and the junction held 4 bases outside the gene matches. This CDR3 has 14 amino acids. CDR3 in amino acids: CASSYSDRPAEAFF. CDR3 in DNA: TGTGCCAGCAGTTATTCGGACAGGCCCGCTGAAGCTTTCTTT.

For the CDR3, the DNA is TGTGCCAGCAGTGACGGAACCGGGACTAGGGATTTCAAGTTCTTC. Translated, it gives CASSDGTGTRDFKFF. The V gene is TRBV6-4, the J gene TRBJ2-1, with 8 bases aligning to TRBD2. This CDR3 contains 15 residues. Germline V gene sequence: CDR1 MRHNA, CDR2 SNTAGT. Trimming at V came to 2 bases and at J to 14 bases, leaving 14 bases not matched to a gene.